What follows is one T cell receptor (beta chain) and its context. Looked up from germline, CDR1 is SGHRS and CDR2 is YFSETQ. There are 18 residues in the CDR3. The V gene end was trimmed by 0 bases and the J gene end by 3 bases; junction bases not matched to a gene: 6. The data originate from a study of blood T cell repertoires in COVID-19. In the study overall: The cDNA or gDNA used as material had been derived from T cells, B-cell-depleted T cells, or PBMCs.

Per the original data handling: Amplification from reference gene primers served as the basis for estimated nucleated cell counts. Measured with immunoSEQ multiplex PCR; TCRdb has only the in-frame clones, and not every one. V and J calls plus clone size are reproduced from that table; the DNA served to infer D and trimming. The table shows over 200,000 clones, with 88% occurring only once. V gene TRBV5-1 combines with J gene TRBJ1-6, with TRBD1 identical over 10 bases. The origin of this receptor is an older woman with acute or convalescent COVID-19. Sequencing was done on a sample of peripheral blood. CDR3 loop: CASSLEPGQGIYNSPLHF. The DNA of the CDR3 is TGCGCCAGCAGCTTGGAGCCGGGACAGGGGATCTATAATTCACCCCTCCACTTT.